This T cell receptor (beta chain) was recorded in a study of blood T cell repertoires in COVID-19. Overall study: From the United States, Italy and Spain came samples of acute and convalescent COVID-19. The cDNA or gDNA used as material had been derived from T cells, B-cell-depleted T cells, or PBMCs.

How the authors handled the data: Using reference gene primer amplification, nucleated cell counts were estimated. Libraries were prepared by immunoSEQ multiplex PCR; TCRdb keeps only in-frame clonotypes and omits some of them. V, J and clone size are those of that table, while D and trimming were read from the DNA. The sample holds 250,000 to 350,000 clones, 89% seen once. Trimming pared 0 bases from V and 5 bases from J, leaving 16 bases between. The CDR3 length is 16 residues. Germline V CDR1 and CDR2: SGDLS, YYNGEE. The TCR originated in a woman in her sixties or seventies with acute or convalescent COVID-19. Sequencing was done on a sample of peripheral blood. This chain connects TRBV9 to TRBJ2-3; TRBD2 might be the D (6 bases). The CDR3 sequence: CASSVVGQGGRDTQYF. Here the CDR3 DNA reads TGTGCCAGCAGCGTAGTCGGCCAGGGAGGTAGAGATACGCAGTATTTT.